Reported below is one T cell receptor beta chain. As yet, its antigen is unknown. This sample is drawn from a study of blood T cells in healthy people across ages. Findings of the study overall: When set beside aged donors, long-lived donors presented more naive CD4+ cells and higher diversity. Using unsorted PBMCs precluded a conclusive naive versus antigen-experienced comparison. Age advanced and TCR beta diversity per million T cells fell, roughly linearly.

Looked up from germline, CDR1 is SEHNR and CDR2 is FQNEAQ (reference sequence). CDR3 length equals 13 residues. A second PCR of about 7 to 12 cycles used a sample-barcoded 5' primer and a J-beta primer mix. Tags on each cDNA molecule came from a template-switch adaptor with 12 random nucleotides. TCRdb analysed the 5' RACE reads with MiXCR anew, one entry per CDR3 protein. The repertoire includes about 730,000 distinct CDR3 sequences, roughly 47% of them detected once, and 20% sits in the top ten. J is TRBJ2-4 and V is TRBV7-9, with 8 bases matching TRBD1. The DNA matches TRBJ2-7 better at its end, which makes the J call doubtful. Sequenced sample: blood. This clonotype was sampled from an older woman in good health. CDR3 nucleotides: TGTGCCAGCAGTTACGGACAGGGCCGCGAGCAGTACTTC. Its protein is CASSYGQGREQYF.